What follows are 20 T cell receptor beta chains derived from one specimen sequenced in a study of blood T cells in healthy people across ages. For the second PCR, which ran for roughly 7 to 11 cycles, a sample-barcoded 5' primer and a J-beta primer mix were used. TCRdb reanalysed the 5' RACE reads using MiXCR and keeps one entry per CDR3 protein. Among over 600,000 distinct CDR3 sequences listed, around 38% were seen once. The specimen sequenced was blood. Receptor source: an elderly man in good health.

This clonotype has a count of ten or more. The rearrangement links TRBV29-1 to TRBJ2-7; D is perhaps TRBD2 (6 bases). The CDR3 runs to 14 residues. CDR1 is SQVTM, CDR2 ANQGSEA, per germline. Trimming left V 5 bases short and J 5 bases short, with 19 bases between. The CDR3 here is CSVRVGGREDEQYF. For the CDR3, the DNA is TGCAGCGTTAGGGTTGGGGGGAGAGAAGACGAGCAGTACTTC.

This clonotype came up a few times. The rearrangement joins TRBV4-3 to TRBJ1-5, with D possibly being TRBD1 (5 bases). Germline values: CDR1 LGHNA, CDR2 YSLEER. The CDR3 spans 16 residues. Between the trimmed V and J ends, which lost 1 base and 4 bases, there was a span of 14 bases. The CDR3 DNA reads TGCGCCAGCAGCCAAGGCCCCCAGGGTTCAAATCAGCCCCAGCATTTT. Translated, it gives CASSQGPQGSNQPQHF.

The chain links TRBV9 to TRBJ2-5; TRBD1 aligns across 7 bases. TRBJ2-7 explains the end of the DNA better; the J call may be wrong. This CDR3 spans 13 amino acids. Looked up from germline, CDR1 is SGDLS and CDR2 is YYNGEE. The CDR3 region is CASSHRGFDEQYF. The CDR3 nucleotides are TGTGCCAGCAGTCACAGGGGTTTCGACGAGCAGTACTTC.

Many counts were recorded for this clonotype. CDR3 nucleotide sequence: TGCGCCAGCAGCTTGGGGCGAAGACTAGCGGGAGAGGGAGAGACCCAGTACTTC. It specifies CASSLGRRLAGEGETQYF. J is TRBJ2-5 and V is TRBV5-1, with 12 bases that match TRBD2. Trimming removed 0 bases from V and 4 bases from J; junction bases left unmatched: 10. CDR3 length equals 18 residues. CDR1 SGHRS and CDR2 YFSETQ come from the germline V gene.

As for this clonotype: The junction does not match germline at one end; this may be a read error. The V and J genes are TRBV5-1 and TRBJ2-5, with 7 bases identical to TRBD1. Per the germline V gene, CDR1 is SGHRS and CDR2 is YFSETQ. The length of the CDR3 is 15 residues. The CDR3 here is CASNPHRGPQETRYF. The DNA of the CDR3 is TGCGCCAGCAACCCACACAGGGGCCCCCAAGAGACCCGGTACTTC. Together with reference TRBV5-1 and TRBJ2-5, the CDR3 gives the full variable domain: KAGVTQTPRYLIKTRGQQVTLSCSPISGHRSVSWYQQTPGQGLQFLFEYFSETQRNKGNFPGRFSGRQFSNSRSEMNVSTLELGDSALYLCASNPHRGPQETRYFGPGTRLLVL.

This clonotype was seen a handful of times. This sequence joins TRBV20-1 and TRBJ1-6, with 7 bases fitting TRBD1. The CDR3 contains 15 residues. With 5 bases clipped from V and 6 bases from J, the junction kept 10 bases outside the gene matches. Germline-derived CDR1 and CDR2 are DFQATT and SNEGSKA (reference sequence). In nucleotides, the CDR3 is TGCAGTGCTGGGGAAAACAGGGGCTCTAATTCACCCCTCCACTTT. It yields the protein CSAGENRGSNSPLHF.

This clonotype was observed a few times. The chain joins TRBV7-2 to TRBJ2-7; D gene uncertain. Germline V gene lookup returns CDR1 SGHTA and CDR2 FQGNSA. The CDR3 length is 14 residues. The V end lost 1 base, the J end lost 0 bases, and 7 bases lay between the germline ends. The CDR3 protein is CASSLVRSSYEQYF. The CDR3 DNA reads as TGTGCCAGCAGCTTAGTCAGGAGCTCCTACGAGCAGTACTTC.

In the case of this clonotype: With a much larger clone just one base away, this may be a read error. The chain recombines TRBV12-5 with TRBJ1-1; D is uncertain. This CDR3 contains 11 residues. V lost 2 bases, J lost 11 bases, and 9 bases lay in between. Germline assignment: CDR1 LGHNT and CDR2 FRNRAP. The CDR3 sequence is CASGLCSKAFF. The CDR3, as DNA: TGTGCTAGTGGTTTGTGCTCGAAGGCTTTCTTT.

CDR3 protein: CASSSLGTGGETQYF. DNA of the CDR3: TGCGCCAGCAGCTCTCTCGGGACAGGGGGTGAGACCCAGTACTTC. The gene calls are TRBV5-1 and TRBJ2-5; the match to TRBD1 covers 11 bases. The CDR3 length is 15 residues. The V gene end was trimmed by 3 bases and the J gene end by 5 bases; junction bases not matched to a gene: 6. Germline loops: CDR1 SGHRS, CDR2 YFSETQ.

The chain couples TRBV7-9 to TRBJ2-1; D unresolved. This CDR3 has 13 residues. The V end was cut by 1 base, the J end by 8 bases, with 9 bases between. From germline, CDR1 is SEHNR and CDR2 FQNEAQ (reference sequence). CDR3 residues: CASSLDAAYEQFF. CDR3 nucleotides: TGTGCCAGCAGCTTAGACGCTGCCTATGAGCAGTTCTTC.

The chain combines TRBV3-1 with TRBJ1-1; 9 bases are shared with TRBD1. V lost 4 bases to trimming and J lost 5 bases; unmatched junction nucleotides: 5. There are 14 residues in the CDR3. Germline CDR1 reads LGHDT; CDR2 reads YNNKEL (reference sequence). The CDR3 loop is CASSPRDRETEAFF. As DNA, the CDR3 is TGTGCCAGCAGCCCCCGGGACAGGGAAACTGAAGCTTTCTTT.

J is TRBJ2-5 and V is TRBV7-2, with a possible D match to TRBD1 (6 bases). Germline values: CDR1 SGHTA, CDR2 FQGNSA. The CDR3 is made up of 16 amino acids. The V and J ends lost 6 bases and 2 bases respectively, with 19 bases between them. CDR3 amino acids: CASRRFQQGHQETQYF. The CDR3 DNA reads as TGTGCCAGCAGACGTTTCCAGCAGGGGCATCAAGAGACCCAGTACTTC.

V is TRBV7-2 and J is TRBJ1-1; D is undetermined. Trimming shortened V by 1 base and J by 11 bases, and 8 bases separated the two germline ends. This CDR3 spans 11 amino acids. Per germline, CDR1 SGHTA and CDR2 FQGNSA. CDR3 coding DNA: TGTGCCAGCAGCTTAGTGGGTGGCGCTTTCTTT. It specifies CASSLVGGAFF.

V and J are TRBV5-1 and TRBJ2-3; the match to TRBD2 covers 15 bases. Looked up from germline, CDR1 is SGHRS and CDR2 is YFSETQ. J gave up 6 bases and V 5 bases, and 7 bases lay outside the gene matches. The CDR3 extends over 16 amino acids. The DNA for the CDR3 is TGCGCCAGCAGGCGATGGACTAGCGGGAGGGCCGATACGCAGTATTTT. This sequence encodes CASRRWTSGRADTQYF.

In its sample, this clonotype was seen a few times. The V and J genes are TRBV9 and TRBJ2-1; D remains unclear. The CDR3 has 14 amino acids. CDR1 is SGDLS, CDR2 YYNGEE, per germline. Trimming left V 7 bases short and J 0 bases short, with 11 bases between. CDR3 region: CASGTMSSYNEQFF. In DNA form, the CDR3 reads TGTGCCAGCGGTACTATGAGCTCCTACAATGAGCAGTTCTTC. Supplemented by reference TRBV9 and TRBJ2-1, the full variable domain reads DSGVTQTPKHLITATGQRVTLRCSPRSGDLSVYWYQQSLDQGLQFLIQYYNGEERAKGNILERFSAQQFPDLHSELNLSSLELGDSALYFCASGTMSSYNEQFFGPGTRLTVL.

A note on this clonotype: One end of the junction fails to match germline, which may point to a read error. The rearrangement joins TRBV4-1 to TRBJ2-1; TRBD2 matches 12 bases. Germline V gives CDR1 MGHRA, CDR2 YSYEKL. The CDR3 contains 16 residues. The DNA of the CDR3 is TGCGCCAACAGCCTTCTAGCGGGGGGGCTGAACAATGAGCAGTTCTTC. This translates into CANSLLAGGLNNEQFF.

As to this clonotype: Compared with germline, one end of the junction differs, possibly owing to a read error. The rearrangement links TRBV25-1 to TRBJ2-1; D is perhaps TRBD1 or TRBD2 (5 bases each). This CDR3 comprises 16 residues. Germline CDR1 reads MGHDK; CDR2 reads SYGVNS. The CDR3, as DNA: TGTGCCAGCGGTGAATATGGGGCGAGGGGTGGGAATGAGCAGTTCTTC. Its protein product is CASGEYGARGGNEQFF.

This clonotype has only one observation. CDR3 protein: CASSPSTGFYGYTF. The DNA of the CDR3 is TGTGCCAGCAGCCCATCGACAGGGTTCTATGGCTACACCTTC. The V and J genes are TRBV6-6 and TRBJ1-2, with 7 nucleotides matching TRBD1. The CDR3 is 14 amino acids. Germline values: CDR1 MNHNY, CDR2 SVGAGI (reference sequence). Trimming cost V 6 bases and J 4 bases; bases outside gene matches: 8.

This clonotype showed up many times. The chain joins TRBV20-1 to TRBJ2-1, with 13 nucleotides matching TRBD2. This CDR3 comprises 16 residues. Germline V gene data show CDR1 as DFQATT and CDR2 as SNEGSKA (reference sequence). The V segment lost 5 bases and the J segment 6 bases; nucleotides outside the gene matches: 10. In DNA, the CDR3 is TGCAGTGCTGACCCAAAACTAGCGGGAGGGAGCAATGAGCAGTTCTTC. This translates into CSADPKLAGGSNEQFF.

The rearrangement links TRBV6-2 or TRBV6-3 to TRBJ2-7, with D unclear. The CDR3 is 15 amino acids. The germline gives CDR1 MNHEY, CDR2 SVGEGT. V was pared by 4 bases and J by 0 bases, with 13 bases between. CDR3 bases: TGTGCCAGCAGTTTCGGACGGAAGAGCTCCTACGAGCAGTACTTC. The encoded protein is CASSFGRKSSYEQYF.